Below, one T cell receptor beta chain is given with its context. Its antigen is unknown. These data come from a study of radiation and T cells in renal cell carcinoma. Study context: Nephrectomy followed 15 Gy stereotactic body radiation by 4 weeks.

Findings and limits, study-wide: Without pretreatment biopsies, baseline tumor clonotype presence was undetermined. Top tumor clonotypes rose in blood 2 weeks post-radiation, then contracted.

Time point given: blood 2 weeks post-SBRT. Stated treatment: 15 Gy SBRT to primary tumor, nephrectomy 4 weeks later. Radiation-treated patients gave blood at baseline, week 2 and week 4. Produced via immunoSEQ multiplex PCR; TCRdb's table is partial and in-frame only. The profile shows 100,000 to 150,000 clones, around 89% of them singletons. J lost 4 bases, V lost 7 bases, and 11 bases had no gene match. CDR1 SQVTM and CDR2 ANQGSEA come from the germline V gene. There are 14 residues in the CDR3. This clonotype was sampled from a woman in her 70s with renal cell carcinoma. V usage is TRBV29-1 and J usage is TRBJ1-2; 8 bases match TRBD1. Sample: blood, taken from a patient whose treatment included radiotherapy and nephrectomy. The CDR3 region is CSAEGQGAGYGYTF. CDR3 in DNA: TGCAGCGCCGAAGGGCAGGGGGCTGGCTATGGCTACACCTTC.